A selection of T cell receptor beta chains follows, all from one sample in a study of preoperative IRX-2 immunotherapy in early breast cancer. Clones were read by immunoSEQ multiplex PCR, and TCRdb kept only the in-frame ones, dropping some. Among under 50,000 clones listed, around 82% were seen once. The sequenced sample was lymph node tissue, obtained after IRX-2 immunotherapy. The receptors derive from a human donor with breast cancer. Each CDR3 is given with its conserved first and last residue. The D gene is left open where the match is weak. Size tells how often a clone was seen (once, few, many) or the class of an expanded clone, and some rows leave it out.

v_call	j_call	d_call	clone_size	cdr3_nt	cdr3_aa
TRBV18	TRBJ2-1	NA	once	TGTGCCAGCTCACCACCGAAAGGGGGGGCCTTCGCGAATGAGCAGTTCTTC	CASSPPKGGAFANEQFF
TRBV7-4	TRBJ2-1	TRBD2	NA	TGTGCCAGCAGGAATAGCGGGTGGAATGAGCAGTTCTTC	CASRNSGWNEQFF
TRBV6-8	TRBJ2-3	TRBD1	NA	TGTGCCAGCAGTTACTCGCTTCCGGGACAGGCCGTTGGAACCGCAGATACGCAGTATTTT	CASSYSLPGQAVGTADTQYF
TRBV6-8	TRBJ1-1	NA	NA	TGTGCCAGCAGTCAGTTGGAGAGGAGGACTGAAGCTTTCTTT	CASSQLERRTEAFF
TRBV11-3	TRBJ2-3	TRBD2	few	TGTGCCAGCAGCTCCGGACTAGCTGCAGATACGCAGTATTTT	CASSSGLAADTQYF
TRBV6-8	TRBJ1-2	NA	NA	TGTGCCAGCCGACCTGGAGAGATGGACTATGGCTACACCTTC	CASRPGEMDYGYTF
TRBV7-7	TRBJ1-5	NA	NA	TGTGCCAGCAGCTTGGCCCTGACAGATAATCAGCCCCAGCATTTT	CASSLALTDNQPQHF
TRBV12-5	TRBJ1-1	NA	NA	TGTGCTAGTGGTCACGGGCCGAACACTGAAGCTTTCTTT	CASGHGPNTEAFF
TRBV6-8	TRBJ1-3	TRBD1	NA	TGTGCCAGCAGTCCATCCCGGGACAGAGGAAACACCATATATTTT	CASSPSRDRGNTIYF
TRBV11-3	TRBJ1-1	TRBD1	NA	TGTGCCAGCAGCTCACGGAGGACAGGGGATGTGAACACTGAAGCTTTCTTT	CASSSRRTGDVNTEAFF
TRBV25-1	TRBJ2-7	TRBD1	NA	TGTGCCAGTTCGACAGGGGGTAGGTACGAGCAGTACTTC	CASSTGGRYEQYF
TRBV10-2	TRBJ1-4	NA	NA	TGCGCCAGCAAGGGTTTCGGGCAGGGAGATGAAAAACTGTTTTTT	CASKGFGQGDEKLFF